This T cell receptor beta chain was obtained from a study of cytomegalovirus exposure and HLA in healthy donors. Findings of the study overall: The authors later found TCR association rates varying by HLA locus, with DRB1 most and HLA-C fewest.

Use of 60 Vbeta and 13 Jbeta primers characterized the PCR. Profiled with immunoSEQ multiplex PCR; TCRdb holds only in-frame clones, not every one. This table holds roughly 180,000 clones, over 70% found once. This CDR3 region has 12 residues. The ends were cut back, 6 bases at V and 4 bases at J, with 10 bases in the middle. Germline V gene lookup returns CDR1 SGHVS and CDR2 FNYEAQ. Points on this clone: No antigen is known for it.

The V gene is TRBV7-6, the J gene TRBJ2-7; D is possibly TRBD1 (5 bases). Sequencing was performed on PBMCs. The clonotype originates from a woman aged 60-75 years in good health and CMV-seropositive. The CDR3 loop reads CASSPTGYEQYF. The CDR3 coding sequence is TGTGCCAGCAGTCCTACAGGTTACGAGCAGTACTTC.